This passage covers 16 T cell receptor beta chains from one sample sequenced in a study of blood T cell repertoires in COVID-19. Sequenced by immunoSEQ multiplex PCR; TCRdb stores in-frame clones only, minus some. This sample carries about 140,000 clones, around 80% of them seen once, and the ten largest clones take approximately 10%. The specimen was peripheral blood. These receptors were collected from a man aged 55 to 70 with active or convalescent COVID-19.

This clone appeared once. Other nucleotide sequences from this sample produce the same CDR3. J is TRBJ2-1 and V is TRBV5-1; D possibly corresponds to TRBD1 (6 bases). The CDR3 loop spans 14 amino acids. Germline values: CDR1 SGHRS, CDR2 YFSETQ. Trimming removed 0 bases at V and 4 bases at J, with 8 bases between. This chain's CDR3 is CASSLGQAYNEQFF. The CDR3 region has the DNA TGCGCCAGCAGCTTGGGACAGGCGTACAATGAGCAGTTCTTC.

This rearrangement joins TRBV4-3 to TRBJ2-7; 8 nucleotides align to TRBD1. Germline loops: CDR1 LGHNA, CDR2 YSLEER. The CDR3 spans 14 residues. Losses at the gene ends were 4 bases for V and 3 bases for J; bases not matched to a gene: 5. The CDR3 region has the DNA TGCGCCAGCAGCCGCGAAGGGACAGGCTACGAGCAGTACTTC. The encoded protein is CASSREGTGYEQYF.

CDR3 residues: CASSLSLAGGQETQYF. CDR3 coding DNA: TGCGCCAGCAGCCTCTCACTAGCGGGAGGCCAAGAGACCCAGTACTTC. The rearrangement joins TRBV5-1 to TRBJ2-5; 12 positions agree with TRBD2. CDR3 length: 16 residues. V shed 4 bases and J 1 base; nucleotides not matched to a gene: 5. Germline CDR1 SGHRS, CDR2 YFSETQ.

The chain carries TRBV7-9 and TRBJ2-6, with D perhaps TRBD1 (5 bases). Germline CDR1 reads SEHNR; CDR2 reads FQNEAQ (reference sequence). The CDR3 is made up of 16 amino acids. V lost 2 bases, J lost 3 bases, and 11 bases lay in between. Here the CDR3 reads CASSLKTGYGANVLTF. As DNA, the CDR3 is TGTGCCAGCAGCTTAAAAACAGGTTATGGGGCCAACGTCCTGACTTTC. The variable domain in full, completed from reference TRBV7-9 and TRBJ2-6, reads DTGVSQNPRHKITKRGQNVTFRCDPISEHNRLYWYRQTLGQGPEFLTYFQNEAQLEKSRLLSDRFSAERPKGSFSTLEIQRTEQGDSAMYLCASSLKTGYGANVLTFGAGSRLTVL.

The chain joins TRBV11-3 to TRBJ2-2; D possibly corresponds to TRBD1 (6 bases). The germline CDR1 and CDR2 sequences are SGHNT and YENEEA. The CDR3 extends over 14 amino acids. The V and J ends lost 10 bases and 0 bases respectively, with 12 bases between them. The CDR3: CATGDKTNTGELFF. The CDR3 DNA sequence: TGTGCCACAGGGGACAAAACGAACACCGGGGAGCTGTTTTTT.

The chain links TRBV6-6 to TRBJ1-1; maybe TRBD1 (5 bases). Trimming removed 5 bases from V and 5 bases from J, with 18 bases in between. CDR1 is MNHNY, CDR2 SVGAGI, per germline (reference sequence). This CDR3 comprises 15 residues. CDR3: CASSQARAGVTEAFF. The CDR3 DNA reads as TGTGCCAGCAGTCAAGCCCGGGCGGGGGTGACTGAAGCTTTCTTT.

The chain has TRBV4-3 and TRBJ1-2, with 7 bases identical to TRBD1. Looked up from germline, CDR1 is LGHNA and CDR2 is YSLEER. V shed 2 bases, J shed 5 bases, and the junction held 2 bases outside the gene matches. This CDR3 has 13 residues. CDR3 in amino acids: CASSQQGEYGYTF. The DNA of the CDR3 is TGCGCCAGCAGCCAACAGGGGGAGTATGGCTACACCTTC.

The chain combines TRBV19 with TRBJ2-5; no firm D call. This CDR3 comprises 14 residues. The germline CDR1 and CDR2 sequences are LNHDA and SQIVND (reference sequence). V dropped 2 bases and J dropped 3 bases, with 10 bases sitting between them. In DNA, the CDR3 is TGTGCCAGTAGTATACACGTACAGAAAGAGACCCAGTACTTC. This sequence encodes CASSIHVQKETQYF. The whole variable domain, remainder taken from reference TRBV19 and TRBJ2-5, is DGGITQSPKYLFRKEGQNVTLSCEQNLNHDAMYWYRQDPGQGLRLIYYSQIVNDFQKGDIAEGYSVSREKKESFPLTVTSAQKNPTAFYLCASSIHVQKETQYFGPGTRLLVL.

V and J are TRBV19 and TRBJ2-1; 10 positions agree with TRBD2. In germline, CDR1 is LNHDA, CDR2 SQIVND (reference sequence). Germline trimming cut 3 bases from V and 9 bases from J; bases unmatched to any gene: 8. This CDR3 is built from 15 residues. CDR3 residues: CASSIQRGGLSEQFF. CDR3 nucleotide sequence: TGTGCCAGTAGTATTCAGCGGGGGGGCTTAAGTGAGCAGTTCTTC.

The V and J genes are TRBV4-1 and TRBJ2-7; D is perhaps TRBD2 (6 bases). The CDR3 consists of 16 residues. V was trimmed by 2 bases and J by 0 bases, leaving 14 bases between them. Germline V gives CDR1 MGHRA, CDR2 YSYEKL. The CDR3 region is CASSQPRTTFSYEQYF. The CDR3 DNA sequence: TGCGCCAGCAGCCAACCCAGGACTACCTTCTCCTACGAGCAGTACTTC.

The V and J genes are TRBV4-1 and TRBJ1-1, with a tentative D call TRBD1 (6 bases). V shed 4 bases and J shed 5 bases, with 23 bases lying between them. Germline V CDR1 and CDR2: MGHRA, YSYEKL. CDR3 size: 17 residues. This CDR3 reads CASSPLPSFRGGTEAFF. As DNA, the CDR3 is TGCGCCAGCAGCCCATTACCCAGCTTCAGGGGTGGGACTGAAGCTTTCTTT.

The chain has TRBV29-1 and TRBJ1-3, with D perhaps matching TRBD1 (5 bases). There are 15 residues in the CDR3. Germline V lookup: CDR1 SQVTM, CDR2 ANQGSEA. V was pared by 4 bases and J by 0 bases, with 13 bases between. CDR3: CSVAQGSSSGNTIYF. CDR3 bases: TGCAGCGTTGCTCAGGGATCGAGCTCTGGAAACACCATATATTTT. Supplemented by reference TRBV29-1 and TRBJ1-3, the full variable domain reads SAVISQKPSRDICQRGTSLTIQCQVDSQVTMMFWYRQQPGQSLTLIATANQGSEATYESGFVIDKFPISRPNLTFSTLTVSNMSPEDSSIYLCSVAQGSSSGNTIYFGEGSWLTVV.

This clone appeared once. The chain combines TRBV6-2 or TRBV6-3 with TRBJ2-1; 8 bases match TRBD1. The V and J ends lost 0 bases and 4 bases, in that order; junction bases with no gene match: 8. Germline V gene lookup returns CDR1 MNHEY and CDR2 SVGEGT. The CDR3 runs 17 residues. CDR3 sequence: CASSYSSTGTGYNEQFF. The CDR3 DNA follows: TGTGCCAGCAGTTACTCCTCGACCGGGACAGGATACAATGAGCAGTTCTTC.

This clone was seen just once. The chain couples TRBV28 to TRBJ2-1; D is perhaps TRBD1 (5 bases). Germline V CDR1 and CDR2: MDHEN, SYDVKM. The CDR3 extends over 11 amino acids. Between the trimmed V and J ends, which lost 5 bases and 7 bases, there was a span of 6 bases. DNA of the CDR3: TGTGCCAGCAGTAAGGGGAATGAGCAGTTCTTC. This translates into CASSKGNEQFF.

This chain links TRBV6-5 with TRBJ2-7; the match to TRBD1 covers 7 bases. The CDR3 has 15 amino acids. The V gene's germline CDR1 is MNHEY and CDR2 SVGAGI. The ends lost 6 bases at V and 3 bases at J; junction bases unmatched: 11. CDR3 coding DNA: TGTGCCAGCAGCAGGAAGGGGGCAGAAGTCTACGAGCAGTACTTC. Translating gives CASSRKGAEVYEQYF.

This clone was recorded a few times. The rearrangement joins TRBV11-3 to TRBJ2-3; perhaps TRBD1 as D (6 bases). V lost 2 bases and J 3 bases, leaving 12 bases between the germline ends. This CDR3 contains 15 residues. In germline, CDR1 is SGHNT, CDR2 YENEEA. As DNA, the CDR3 is TGTGCCAGCAGCTTATCTTCCACAGGGACAGATACGCAGTATTTT. This translates into CASSLSSTGTDTQYF.